A single sample is the source of the 18 T cell receptor beta chains below, sequenced in a study of T-cell reconstitution after alpha-beta-depleted transplantation in children. During its preparation, the TCRbeta library received unique molecular identifiers. TCRdb re-derived calls from the PCR reads in MiXCR, one entry per CDR3 protein. Found here are approximately 800,000 distinct CDR3 sequences, 16% of them singletons; the top ten hold around 5.3%. The source material was PBMCs, mostly from graft donor cells, sampled 360 days after TCRalphabeta/CD19-depleted stem cell transplant. The receptors here all came from a male patient aged 10 to 17 who had a stem cell transplant for acute lymphoblastic leukemia, so the T cells may come from the graft donor.

This clonotype was seen at least ten times. The chain combines TRBV20-1 with TRBJ2-3; 9 bases align to TRBD2. The CDR3 is 17 amino acids. The germline V gene has CDR1 DFQATT and CDR2 SNEGSKA (reference sequence). V lost 6 bases to trimming and J lost 1 base; unmatched junction nucleotides: 14. The CDR3 loop reads CSAHSGGGFARTDTQYF. For the CDR3, the DNA is TGCAGTGCCCATAGCGGGGGAGGGTTTGCCCGCACAGATACGCAGTATTTT.

There are a few counts of this clonotype. This chain links TRBV9 with TRBJ2-7; a weak D match, TRBD2 (6 bases). The ends were cut back, 3 bases at V and 2 bases at J, with 15 bases in the middle. The germline V gene has CDR1 SGDLS and CDR2 YYNGEE. The CDR3 is 15 amino acids. Here the CDR3 reads CASSAYSGSAYEQYF. CDR3 DNA sequence: TGTGCCAGCAGCGCCTATAGCGGCTCCGCCTACGAGCAGTACTTC.

The chain couples TRBV20-1 to TRBJ1-3, with D unresolved. V lost 3 bases and J lost 0, with 15 bases in between. Germline CDR1 is DFQATT and CDR2 is SNEGSKA (reference sequence). The CDR3 is 16 residues long. DNA of the CDR3: TGCAGTGCTAGCCAGGCCCAATTGATCTCTGGAAACACCATATATTTT. Encoded protein: CSASQAQLISGNTIYF.

At least ten counts were recorded for this clonotype. The chain recombines TRBV12-3 or TRBV12-4 with TRBJ2-1; D gene ambiguous. Deletions cut 3 bases from V and 2 bases from J, with 11 bases between. This CDR3 has 15 amino acids. The CDR3 bases are TGTGCCAGCAGTTTTGGAGTCCGAGCCTACAATGAGCAGTTCTTC. The encoded protein is CASSFGVRAYNEQFF.

This clonotype was seen repeatedly, ten times or more. This chain links TRBV5-1 with TRBJ2-1, with a possible D match to TRBD1 (5 bases). This CDR3 has 13 amino acids. The V gene's germline CDR1 is SGHRS and CDR2 YFSETQ. The V gene lost 9 bases and the J gene lost 13 bases, with 23 bases spanning the gap. The CDR3 nucleotides are TGCGCCAACAGACGACCTACAGGTGGGGTACAGTTCTTC. It codes for CANRRPTGGVQFF.

There are a few counts of this clonotype. The genes are TRBV7-2 and TRBJ1-2; no clear D. Germline V gives CDR1 SGHTA, CDR2 FQGNSA. The CDR3 consists of 15 residues. V lost 5 bases, J lost 0 bases, and 13 bases lay in between. CDR3 protein: CASSLGRGTNYGYTF. CDR3 nucleotides: TGTGCCAGCAGCCTGGGTCGCGGGACTAACTATGGCTACACCTTC. The full variable domain, completed using reference TRBV7-2 and TRBJ1-2, is GAGVSQSPSNKVTEKGKDVELRCDPISGHTALYWYRQSLGQGLEFLIYFQGNSAPDKSGLPSDRFSAERTGGSVSTLTIQRTQQEDSAVYLCASSLGRGTNYGYTFGSGTRLTVV.

This clonotype was recorded many times. The chain recombines TRBV11-2 with TRBJ1-1, with D hard to call. Germline V CDR1 and CDR2: SGHAT, FQNNGV. The V end lost 0 bases, the J end lost 11 bases, and 4 bases lay between the germline ends. The CDR3 covers 10 residues. In DNA form, the CDR3 reads TGTGCCAGCAGCTTAGACAGGGCTTTCTTT. Encoded protein: CASSLDRAFF.

CDR3 residues: CASSVEGGVSTDTQYF. Here the CDR3 DNA reads TGTGCCAGCAGCGTAGAAGGCGGGGTTAGCACAGATACGCAGTATTTT. This chain joins TRBV9 and TRBJ2-3; the D gene is possibly TRBD2 (6 bases). The CDR3 covers 16 residues. Germline V gene lookup returns CDR1 SGDLS and CDR2 YYNGEE. V lost 0 bases and J lost 0, with 11 bases in between.

In its sample, this clonotype was seen many times. The chain uses TRBV4-1 and TRBJ2-1, with TRBD2 matching over 7 bases. Per the germline V gene, CDR1 is MGHRA and CDR2 is YSYEKL. V was pared by 4 bases and J by 7 bases, with 13 bases of the junction left unmatched. The length of the CDR3 is 16 residues. CDR3 sequence: CASSPFGREIGNEQFF. In DNA, the CDR3 is TGCGCCAGCAGCCCCTTCGGGCGGGAGATAGGTAATGAGCAGTTCTTC.

This clonotype appeared many times. In DNA, the CDR3 is TGCAGCGTCGGAGACAGTGGGAGCAATCAGCCCCAGCATTTT. As protein: CSVGDSGSNQPQHF. The chain uses TRBV29-1 and TRBJ1-5, with a tentative D call TRBD1 (5 bases). CDR3 length: 14 amino acids. Germline V CDR1 and CDR2: SQVTM, ANQGSEA. With 6 bases removed from V and 1 base from J, the gap between germline ends came to 13 bases.

The J gene is TRBJ2-1, the V gene TRBV9; D is possibly TRBD1 or TRBD2 (5 bases each). This CDR3 contains 17 residues. Germline CDR1 SGDLS, CDR2 YYNGEE. V lost 0 bases, J lost 4 bases, and 17 bases lay in between. The CDR3 region is CASSVAGAGLYYNEQFF. The CDR3 DNA is TGTGCCAGCAGCGTAGCTGGGGCCGGACTTTATTACAATGAGCAGTTCTTC.

The chain couples TRBV20-1 to TRBJ2-5; D gene ambiguous. With 0 bases removed from V and 4 bases from J, the gap between germline ends came to 18 bases. Germline assignment: CDR1 DFQATT and CDR2 SNEGSKA (reference sequence). The CDR3 is 16 amino acids. CDR3 in amino acids: CSARDLVGGLRETQYF. DNA for the CDR3: TGCAGTGCTAGAGATCTGGTGGGCGGCCTCCGAGAGACCCAGTACTTC.

This clonotype came up a few times. The rearrangement links TRBV20-1 to TRBJ1-1; D is perhaps TRBD1 (6 bases). The CDR3 contains 14 residues. V was shortened by 3 bases and J by 7 bases, with 18 bases between the two germline ends. The germline V gene encodes CDR1 DFQATT and CDR2 SNEGSKA (reference sequence). CDR3 coding DNA: TGCAGTGCTAGGGGTTCTACAGGGTTGCATGAAGCTTTCTTT. The encoded protein is CSARGSTGLHEAFF.

This clonotype was counted many times. The rearrangement links TRBV6-1 to TRBJ2-5; 11 nucleotides agree with TRBD2. Germline CDR1 MNHNS, CDR2 SASEGT. V dropped 8 bases and J dropped 2; count of bases not matched to a gene: 7. The CDR3 extends over 15 amino acids. The CDR3 protein is CASGLLAGVQETQYF. In DNA, the CDR3 is TGTGCCAGCGGCCTACTAGCGGGAGTGCAAGAGACCCAGTACTTC.

This clonotype was recorded a few times. The gene calls are TRBV28 and TRBJ2-7, with 8 nucleotides matching TRBD2. Germline lookup yields CDR1 MDHEN and CDR2 SYDVKM. V gave up 4 bases and J gave up 1 base; unmatched junction bases: 9. CDR3 length: 16 residues. The CDR3: CASSSPRLALSYEQYF. DNA of the CDR3: TGTGCCAGCAGTTCCCCTCGACTAGCGTTATCCTACGAGCAGTACTTC.

This clonotype turned up a few times. The V call is TRBV5-1, the J call TRBJ2-7; D perhaps matches TRBD1 (6 bases). Germline CDR1 SGHRS, CDR2 YFSETQ. The CDR3 is made up of 17 amino acids. Trimming stripped 7 bases from V and 0 bases from J, with 23 bases between. CDR3 in DNA: TGCGCCAGCGCCCCTCGAACCCTAGACAGGTTCTCCTACGAGCAGTACTTC. This encodes CASAPRTLDRFSYEQYF. The full variable domain, completed using reference TRBV5-1 and TRBJ2-7, is KAGVTQTPRYLIKTRGQQVTLSCSPISGHRSVSWYQQTPGQGLQFLFEYFSETQRNKGNFPGRFSGRQFSNSRSEMNVSTLELGDSALYLCASAPRTLDRFSYEQYFGPGTRLTVT.

This chain connects TRBV25-1 to TRBJ2-7; 11 nucleotides match TRBD1. Looked up from germline, CDR1 is MGHDK and CDR2 is SYGVNS. The CDR3 contains 18 residues. The ends lost 5 bases at V and 2 bases at J; junction bases unmatched: 14. CDR3 loop: CASSPHRLRDRGTYEQYF. CDR3 DNA sequence: TGTGCCAGCAGTCCGCACCGCCTCCGGGACAGGGGGACCTACGAGCAGTACTTC.

This clonotype was counted a single time. The chain couples TRBV3-1 to TRBJ2-1, with D possibly being TRBD1 or TRBD2 (5 bases each). The germline V gene has CDR1 LGHDT and CDR2 YNNKEL (reference sequence). Trimming stripped 4 bases from V and 12 bases from J, with 19 bases between. The CDR3 is made up of 14 amino acids. The CDR3, as DNA: TGTGCCAGCAGCCCAGAGGGACCCTACACAGGGCAGTTCTTC. Translation gives CASSPEGPYTGQFF.